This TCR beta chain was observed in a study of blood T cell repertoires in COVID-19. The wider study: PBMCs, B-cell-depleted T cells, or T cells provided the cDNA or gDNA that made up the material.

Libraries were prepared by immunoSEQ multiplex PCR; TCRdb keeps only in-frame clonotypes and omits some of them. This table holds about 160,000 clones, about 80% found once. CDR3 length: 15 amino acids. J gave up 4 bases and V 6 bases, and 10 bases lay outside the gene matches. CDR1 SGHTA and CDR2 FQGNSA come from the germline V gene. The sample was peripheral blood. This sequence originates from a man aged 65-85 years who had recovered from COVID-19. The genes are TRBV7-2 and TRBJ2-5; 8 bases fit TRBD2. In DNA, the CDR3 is TGTGCCAGCAGTTTTGGGGGACTAGAGTCAGAGACCCAGTACTTC. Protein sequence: CASSFGGLESETQYF.